The table lists the clone carrying this TCR beta chain with many counts. The antigen remains undetermined. From RNA, the CDR3 regions of TCR beta chains were amplified and sequenced. An opening RT-PCR round employed HTBI primers and preceded a second-round multiplex PCR. MiXCR, run by TCRdb on the multiplex PCR reads, gives a single entry per CDR3 protein. The sample has 560,000 or so distinct CDR3 sequences, just under 40% seen once; the top ten hold less than 4.5%. The germline V gene encodes CDR1 LNHDA and CDR2 SQIVND (reference sequence). The CDR3 extends over 17 amino acids. The V end lost 3 bases, the J end lost 1 base, and 18 bases lay between the germline ends. The data are from a study of Graves' ophthalmopathy and Graves' hyperthyroidism. Study-wide results and caveats: Appearing in blood as well were most expanded thyroid clonotypes above 0.001 frequency.

Enrolled hyperthyroidism patients had a new diagnosis, a duration under 2 months, and an age of 18 to 65. Lactation, pregnancy, uncontrolled infections and other autoimmune diseases were all grounds for excluding patients. The chain employs TRBV19 and TRBJ1-1; D is possibly TRBD1 (6 bases). The clonotype comes from an adult man with Graves' hyperthyroidism. Sequenced material: peripheral blood or thyroid tissue (not recorded which). The DNA for the CDR3 is TGTGCCAGTAGTATGTCAGGGGTTATAGGACAGAACACTGAAGCTTTCTTT. It yields the protein CASSMSGVIGQNTEAFF.